This is a list of T cell receptor beta chains from one sample in a study of T cell clones after liver transplantation. Profiled with immunoSEQ multiplex PCR; TCRdb holds only in-frame clones, not every one. Among about 99,000 clones listed, about 81% were seen once. The specimen was CD4+ T cells from blood, collected before liver transplant. The receptors derive from a human donor who received a liver transplant. The CDR3 runs from the conserved cysteine through the conserved F or W. The listing skips clone size in some rows; elsewhere it reads once, few, many or a size class.

TRBV19,TRBJ1-1,NA,CASSSMTVANTEAFF
TRBV27,TRBJ2-1,many,CASSFASRGRTGGDYSSYNEQFF
TRBV27,TRBJ2-7,NA,CASSTLAGDYEQYF
TRBV6-6,TRBJ1-5,NA,CASTKTGGGINQPQHF
TRBV5-1,TRBJ1-1,NA,CASRRQGAITEAFF
TRBV7-9,TRBJ1-4,NA,CASSLGSGGEKLFF
TRBV6-5,TRBJ2-7,NA,CASSYGGTPGYEQYF
TRBV7-9,TRBJ1-2,NA,CASSLAGTGAYGYTF
TRBV29-1,TRBJ1-1,NA,CSVGEREAFF
TRBV5-4,TRBJ1-2,NA,CASSPPTGARDYGYTF
TRBV5-1,TRBJ2-4,NA,CASSATSDAKNIQYF
TRBV28,TRBJ2-7,NA,CASSPRGSGLYEQYF
TRBV27,TRBJ1-5,few,CASSLVGNQPQHF
TRBV7-8,TRBJ2-2,NA,CASSPPAPLDRRAGELFF
TRBV10-3,TRBJ2-7,once,CAIRDSHSYEQYF
TRBV2,TRBJ1-1,few,CANQGASPATEAFF
TRBV19,TRBJ2-2,NA,CASSIILASTGELFF
TRBV19,TRBJ1-5,once,CASRTRTATNQPQHF
TRBV30,TRBJ2-1,NA,CAWRWGDMANEQFF
TRBV6-6,TRBJ2-1,NA,CASRSLSSYNEQFF
TRBV10-2,TRBJ2-7,few,CASSRSREGYEQYF
TRBV2,TRBJ2-5,NA,CASSAEAGARETQYF
TRBV5-1,TRBJ2-1,NA,CASSLEVSGISNEQFF
TRBV5-1,TRBJ2-5,NA,CASSPWGTSGDQETQYF
TRBV19,TRBJ2-2,NA,CASSMLKGVRAGELFF
TRBV12-5,TRBJ2-7,NA,CASGYTKSAGETYEQYF
TRBV2,TRBJ1-5,once,CASSDGRGQPQHF
TRBV5-8,TRBJ1-1,NA,CASSSRGLEAFF
TRBV6-1,TRBJ2-5,NA,CASSGVGGGETQYF
TRBV15,TRBJ1-1,NA,CATSARLQGRGTEAFF
TRBV4-1,TRBJ2-1,NA,CASSQETDYYNEQFF
TRBV5-4,TRBJ2-7,once,CASSSQGLSYEQYF
TRBV5-6,TRBJ1-1,NA,CASSPTGVVTEAFF
TRBV5-4,TRBJ2-7,NA,CASSLPGGRGEQYF
TRBV18,TRBJ2-7,NA,CASSPLPAGSSYEQYF
TRBV15,TRBJ1-5,NA,CATSRESPGVGNQPQHF
TRBV5-6,TRBJ2-1,NA,CASSLRSDGALREQFF
TRBV11-2,TRBJ2-1,NA,CASSLDLAAEQFF
TRBV18,TRBJ1-5,NA,CASSPGQIDSNQPQHF
TRBV29-1,TRBJ2-2,NA,CSVVGEANTGELFF
TRBV11-1,TRBJ2-7,NA,CASSFPGGRLVF
TRBV6-5,TRBJ1-5,few,CASSNDPRDQPQHF
TRBV11-2,TRBJ2-5,NA,CASSSIGLAGMVTQYF